Included here is one TCR beta chain sequence, with context. No antigen is known for it. Since the CDR3 does not end with the conserved phenylalanine or tryptophan, this likely comes from a read error. The data are from a study of cytomegalovirus exposure and HLA in healthy donors. Findings and caveats of the study: Earlier analysis yielded a pattern in which most TCR beta V segments were productive about 87% or about 30% of the time.

Germline V CDR1 and CDR2: MNHNY, SVGAGI (reference sequence). The V gene lost 0 bases and the J gene lost 0 bases, with 9 bases spanning the gap. This CDR3 spans 15 amino acids. PCR primers comprised 60 Vbeta and 13 Jbeta primers. TCRdb's table, derived via immunoSEQ multiplex PCR, lists solely in-frame clones and lacks some. The sample has some 120,000 clones; around 84% are singletons. The sequenced sample was PBMCs. V gene TRBV6-6 combines with J gene TRBJ2-7; no clear D gene. The clonotype comes from a man between 18 and 29 years old in good health and CMV-seronegative. This CDR3 is CASSYSLDNSYEQYL. CDR3 in DNA: TGTGCCAGCAGTTACTCCTTAGACAACTCCTACGAGCAGTACCTC.